The clone carrying this TCR beta chain was picked up many times. Its antigen is undetermined. The CDR3 has 13 residues. From germline, CDR1 is MNHEY and CDR2 SVGEGT. Trimming took off 5 bases at V and 4 bases at J, with 9 bases between the two ends. This sample is drawn from a study of early T cells in non-severe SARS-CoV-2 infection. Study background: Alpha and beta chains were unpaired, from unsorted whole-blood bulk RNA. General study points: Comparison of clonotypes with VDJdb favored anti-spike CD8 responses while missing private and CD4 specificities.

TCRdb called the 5' RACE reads again in MiXCR, with one record for every CDR3 protein. This sample has approximately 49,000 distinct CDR3 sequences, with over 9.5% found just once. Sequences were obtained from whole blood. This receptor was taken from an adult who was a healthcare worker with PCR-confirmed SARS-CoV-2 infection or an uninfected control (not recorded which). V and J are TRBV6-2 or TRBV6-3 and TRBJ1-5; D call uncertain. This CDR3 is CASSRYRNQPQHF. DNA for the CDR3: TGTGCCAGCAGTCGATATAGGAATCAGCCCCAGCATTTT.